The 24 T cell receptor beta chains below come from one sample, sequenced in a study of OX40 agonist ivuxolimab in advanced cancers. Measured with immunoSEQ multiplex PCR; TCRdb has only the in-frame clones, and not every one. Of approximately 76,000 clones detected, approximately 91% appear once; the ten largest clones hold about an eighth. Specimen: CD4+ or CD8+ T cells sorted from blood, collected in a trial of the OX40 agonist ivuxolimab. These receptors originate from an adult with an advanced solid tumor such as melanoma, head and neck, liver or kidney cancer.

The chain combines TRBV6-1 with TRBJ2-2; TRBD1 matches 7 bases. Germline V CDR1 and CDR2: MNHNS, SASEGT. Trimming removed 5 bases from V and 6 bases from J; junction bases left unmatched: 9. This CDR3 has 15 residues. CDR3: CASSLEKGAAGELFF. For the CDR3, the DNA is TGTGCCAGCAGTCTAGAGAAGGGGGCCGCCGGGGAGCTGTTTTTT.

This chain joins TRBV7-8 and TRBJ2-7; D might be TRBD1 (5 bases). Trimming cost V 5 bases and J 1 base, with 9 bases left between them. This CDR3 has 13 residues. Germline lookup yields CDR1 SGHVS and CDR2 FQNEAQ. Here the CDR3 DNA reads TGTGCCAGCAGCAACCGACAGTCCTACGAGCAGTACTTC. Translated: CASSNRQSYEQYF.

The rearrangement uses TRBV27 and TRBJ2-1, with 8 bases lining up with TRBD1. The CDR3 has 13 residues. V lost 6 bases to trimming and J lost 2 bases; unmatched junction nucleotides: 0. Germline V lookup: CDR1 MNHEY, CDR2 SMNVEV (reference sequence). The CDR3 region has the DNA TGTGCCAGCAGGGGACAGGCCTACAATGAGCAGTTCTTC. Translating gives CASRGQAYNEQFF.

This sequence joins TRBV5-6 and TRBJ1-3, with a possible D match to TRBD1 (5 bases). The CDR3 contains 14 residues. The germline V gene encodes CDR1 SGHDT and CDR2 YYEEEE. The V and J ends lost 7 bases and 0 bases respectively, with 11 bases between them. The CDR3 sequence is CASRDSPSGNTIYF. The CDR3 DNA reads as TGTGCCAGCCGCGACAGCCCCTCTGGAAACACCATATATTTT. The full variable domain, rest sourced from reference TRBV5-6 and TRBJ1-3, is DAGVTQSPTHLIKTRGQQVTLRCSPKSGHDTVSWYQQALGQGPQFIFQYYEEEERQRGNFPDRFSGHQFPNYSSELNVNALLLGDSALYLCASRDSPSGNTIYFGEGSWLTVV.

The CDR3, as DNA: TGTGCCACCGACAGGGGCCAAGAGATGAGCTCCTACAATGAGCAGTTCTTC. Protein product: CATDRGQEMSSYNEQFF. The gene calls are TRBV2 and TRBJ2-1, with 8 bases matching TRBD1. Per the germline V gene, CDR1 is SNHLY and CDR2 is FYNNEI. Trimming took 10 bases from V and 0 from J; bases not matched to a gene: 14. The CDR3 spans 17 residues.

This sequence joins TRBV7-9 and TRBJ1-2; D remains unclear. The CDR3 has 15 residues. The V and J ends lost 3 bases and 5 bases respectively, with 16 bases between them. The germline gives CDR1 SEHNR, CDR2 FQNEAQ (reference sequence). CDR3 amino acids: CASSLSHVLGYGYTF. CDR3 DNA sequence: TGTGCCAGCAGCTTGAGTCACGTCCTAGGGTATGGCTACACCTTC.

J is TRBJ2-7 and V is TRBV2; TRBD2 agrees at 10 bases. The CDR3 has 15 residues. J lost 2 bases, V lost 10 bases, and 11 bases had no gene match. Germline V CDR1 and CDR2: SNHLY, FYNNEI. CDR3 protein: CATTAPLAGTYEQYF. The DNA for the CDR3 is TGTGCCACTACCGCCCCACTAGCGGGGACCTACGAGCAGTACTTC.

The chain uses TRBV7-9 and TRBJ1-4; D is unresolved. The V gene's germline CDR1 is SEHNR and CDR2 FQNEAQ (reference sequence). This CDR3 is 14 amino acids long. V lost 5 bases and J 8 bases, leaving 15 bases between the germline ends. CDR3 sequence: CASSPAVVGEKLFF. The CDR3 DNA reads as TGTGCCAGCAGCCCCGCAGTCGTTGGGGAAAAACTGTTTTTT.

This clone was detected only a few times. The chain is built from TRBV19 and TRBJ1-5; D is unclear. The V end was cut by 1 base, the J end by 6 bases, with 7 bases between. The CDR3 loop spans 13 amino acids. Germline CDR1 is LNHDA and CDR2 is SQIVND (reference sequence). CDR3 sequence: CASSIGITQPQHF. The CDR3 bases are TGTGCCAGTAGTATAGGGATTACTCAGCCCCAGCATTTT.

V usage is TRBV10-3 and J usage is TRBJ1-2, with 9 positions matching TRBD1. The CDR3 length is 12 residues. CDR1 is ENHRY and CDR2 is SYGVKD in the germline V gene. The CDR3: CVTRQGENGYTF. CDR3 bases: TGTGTCACCCGACAGGGGGAGAATGGCTACACCTTC.

The V and J genes are TRBV28 and TRBJ1-2, with TRBD1 matching 7 bases. CDR1 and CDR2 (germline): MDHEN, SYDVKM. The CDR3 sequence is 12 residues long. With 4 bases clipped from V and 9 bases from J, the junction kept 5 bases outside the gene matches. CDR3 protein: CASSSYRGSYTF. The CDR3, as DNA: TGTGCCAGCAGTTCCTACAGGGGTAGCTACACCTTC.

The CDR3 DNA follows: TGTGCCAGCAGCCTAGGGGCTATATCCTACGAGCAGTACTTC. This translates into CASSLGAISYEQYF. This chain connects TRBV7-9 to TRBJ2-7; a weak D match, TRBD1 (5 bases). The V and J ends lost 5 bases and 1 base respectively, with 12 bases between them. The CDR3 loop spans 14 amino acids. Germline CDR1 is SEHNR and CDR2 is FQNEAQ (reference sequence).

V gene TRBV6-5 combines with J gene TRBJ1-6, with 7 positions matching TRBD1. CDR3 size: 13 residues. V gave up 0 bases and J gave up 13 bases; unmatched junction bases: 3. Germline V CDR1 and CDR2: MNHEY, SVGAGI. CDR3 amino acids: CASSYSQGGPLHF. DNA of the CDR3: TGTGCCAGCAGTTACTCTCAGGGGGGGCCCCTCCACTTT.

This clone came up once. The chain recombines TRBV6-1 with TRBJ1-5; 10 nucleotides match TRBD1. CDR3 length: 16 residues. Germline trimming cut 2 bases from V and 5 bases from J; bases unmatched to any gene: 6. CDR1 and CDR2 (germline): MNHNS, SASEGT. The CDR3 DNA is TGTGCCAGCAGTGAATTCGCTGGACAGGGGGATCAGCCCCAGCATTTT. As protein: CASSEFAGQGDQPQHF.

This chain uses TRBV11-3 with TRBJ2-7; possible D gene TRBD2, 7 bases. Germline-derived CDR1 and CDR2 are SGHNT and YENEEA. V was clipped by 5 bases and J by 3 bases, with 11 bases between them. This CDR3 has 13 residues. DNA of the CDR3: TGTGCCAGCAGCGAAGGGGGGGGCTACGAGCAGTACTTC. Translated: CASSEGGGYEQYF.

The V call is TRBV5-8, the J call TRBJ2-3, with D perhaps TRBD2 (6 bases). Germline V lookup: CDR1 SGHTS, CDR2 YDEGEE. The germline V and J ends were trimmed by 1 base and 0 bases, with 9 bases remaining between them. CDR3 size: 15 residues. CDR3 residues: CASSLLSGSTDTQYF. The CDR3 nucleotides are TGTGCCAGCAGCTTGCTAAGCGGGAGCACAGATACGCAGTATTTT.

The V call is TRBV19, the J call TRBJ2-7; perhaps TRBD2 as D (6 bases). With 1 base removed from V and 3 bases from J, the gap between germline ends came to 10 bases. The CDR3 length is 14 residues. Germline CDR1 is LNHDA and CDR2 is SQIVND (reference sequence). CDR3 nucleotide sequence: TGTGCCAGTAGTATAGTAGCGGATCTCTACGAGCAGTACTTC. Amino acid sequence: CASSIVADLYEQYF.

V gene TRBV6-5 combines with J gene TRBJ1-2; D is possibly TRBD1 (5 bases). The ends were cut back, 3 bases at V and 4 bases at J, with 12 bases in the middle. The CDR3 consists of 14 residues. CDR1 and CDR2 (germline): MNHEY, SVGAGI. The CDR3 region is CASSYRDSSYGYTF. DNA for the CDR3: TGTGCCAGCAGTTATCGGGACTCTTCCTATGGCTACACCTTC.

This clone was detected a few times. The rearrangement uses TRBV27 and TRBJ2-1; D may be TRBD1 (6 bases). V was shortened by 6 bases and J by 4 bases, with 7 bases between the two germline ends. The CDR3 loop spans 12 amino acids. Germline assignment: CDR1 MNHEY and CDR2 SMNVEV (reference sequence). The CDR3 nucleotides read TGTGCCAGCAGCCAGGGGTACAATGAGCAGTTCTTC. Translating it yields CASSQGYNEQFF.

The chain employs TRBV6-6 and TRBJ2-3, with D uncertain. Germline CDR1 MNHNY, CDR2 SVGAGI (reference sequence). The V end was cut by 3 bases, the J end by 0 bases, with 7 bases between. The CDR3 extends over 14 amino acids. CDR3 region: CASSYQSSTDTQYF. The CDR3 DNA follows: TGTGCCAGCAGTTATCAGAGTAGCACAGATACGCAGTATTTT.

This chain links TRBV19 with TRBJ2-2; 7 bases map to TRBD1. After removal of 4 bases from V and 6 bases from J, the junction contained 2 bases not matched to a gene. Per germline, CDR1 LNHDA and CDR2 SQIVND (reference sequence). There are 13 residues in the CDR3. DNA for the CDR3: TGTGCCAGTAGTAGGACAGGCGCCGGGGAGCTGTTTTTT. It yields the protein CASSRTGAGELFF.

The chain combines TRBV19 with TRBJ2-7; D unresolved. The CDR3 runs to 11 residues. V lost 7 bases and J lost 4, with 8 bases in between. Germline-derived CDR1 and CDR2 are LNHDA and SQIVND (reference sequence). The CDR3 sequence: CASKRLYEQYF. The DNA for the CDR3 is TGTGCCAGTAAACGACTTTACGAGCAGTACTTC.

V and J are TRBV30 and TRBJ2-1, with 7 nucleotides matching TRBD1. Losses at the gene ends were 4 bases for V and 4 bases for J; bases not matched to a gene: 4. The CDR3 runs to 13 residues. The germline gives CDR1 GTSNPN, CDR2 SVGIG (reference sequence). The CDR3 loop is CAWTLDRYNEQFF. The CDR3 DNA reads as TGTGCCTGGACCTTGGACAGGTACAATGAGCAGTTCTTC.

This clone was seen only once. J is TRBJ2-7 and V is TRBV6-5, with 8 bases identical to TRBD1. The CDR3 extends over 13 amino acids. Trimming removed 5 bases from V and 7 bases from J; junction bases left unmatched: 7. Per germline, CDR1 MNHEY and CDR2 SVGAGI. The CDR3 region has the DNA TGTGCCAGCAGTAGGGGACAGGCCCTAGAGCAGTACTTC. Its protein product is CASSRGQALEQYF.